This T cell receptor (beta chain) was sequenced during a study of shared clonotypes between healthy human individuals. Across the study: A donor's plate count was three for CD4 naive and three for CD4 memory; CD8 naive had two and CD8 memory one.

The germline gives CDR1 MNHEY, CDR2 SVGAGI. V shed 7 bases and J 1 base; nucleotides not matched to a gene: 6. This CDR3 has 15 amino acids. Produced via immunoSEQ multiplex PCR; TCRdb's table is partial and in-frame only. The sample includes roughly 2,500,000 clones, roughly 93% of them seen just once. The sequence came from a man aged 18 to 29 in good health. Some clones in this sample may be carry-over from other donors' samples. This sequence joins TRBV6-5 and TRBJ2-2, with 7 bases that match TRBD1. The source material was naive CD4+ T cells from PBMCs. This sample's subset: CD45RA+ positively selected. The CDR3 nucleotides are TGTGCCAGCATGGGGACAGAATTGAACACCGGGGAGCTGTTTTTT. Amino acid sequence: CASMGTELNTGELFF.